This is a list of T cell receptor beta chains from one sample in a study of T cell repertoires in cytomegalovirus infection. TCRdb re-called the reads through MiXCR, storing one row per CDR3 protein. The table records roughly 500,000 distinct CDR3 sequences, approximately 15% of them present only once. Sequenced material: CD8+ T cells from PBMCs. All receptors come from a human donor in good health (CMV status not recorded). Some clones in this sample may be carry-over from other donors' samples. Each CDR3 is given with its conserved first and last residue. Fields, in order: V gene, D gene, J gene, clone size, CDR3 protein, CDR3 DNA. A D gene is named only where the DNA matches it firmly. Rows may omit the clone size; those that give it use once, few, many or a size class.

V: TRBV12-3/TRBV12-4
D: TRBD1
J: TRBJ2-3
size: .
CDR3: CASSFDRVGADTQYF
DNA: TGTGCCAGCAGTTTCGACAGGGTCGGGGCAGATACGCAGTATTTT

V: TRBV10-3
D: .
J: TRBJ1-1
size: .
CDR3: CAIRTTGRNTEAFF
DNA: TGTGCCATCAGAACGACAGGACGGAACACTGAAGCTTTCTTT

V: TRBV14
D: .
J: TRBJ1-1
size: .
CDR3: CASSPGEARAFF
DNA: TGTGCCAGCAGCCCGGGGGAAGCGCGGGCTTTCTTT

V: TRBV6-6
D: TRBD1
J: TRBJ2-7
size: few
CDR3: CASGLRQGDEQYF
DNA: TGTGCCAGTGGTCTACGACAGGGGGACGAGCAGTACTTC

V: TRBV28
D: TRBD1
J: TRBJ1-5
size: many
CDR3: CASRTGRRDQPQHF
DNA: TGTGCCAGCAGGACAGGGAGACGGGATCAGCCCCAGCATTTT

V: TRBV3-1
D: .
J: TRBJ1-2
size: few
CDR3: CASSQGQVRLLYGYTF
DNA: TGTGCCAGCAGCCAAGGGCAGGTGCGACTCTTATATGGCTACACCTTC

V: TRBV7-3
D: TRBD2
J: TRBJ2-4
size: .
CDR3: CASSSSGSNIQYF
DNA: TGTGCCAGCAGCTCGAGCGGGAGTAACATTCAGTACTTC

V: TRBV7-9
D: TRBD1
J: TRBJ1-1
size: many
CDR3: CASSPATGDGTEAFF
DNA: TGTGCCAGCAGCCCGGCGACAGGGGATGGTACTGAAGCTTTCTTT

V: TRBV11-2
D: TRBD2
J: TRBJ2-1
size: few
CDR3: CASHWGLAGESYNEQFF
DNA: TGTGCCAGCCACTGGGGACTAGCGGGAGAATCCTACAATGAGCAGTTCTTC

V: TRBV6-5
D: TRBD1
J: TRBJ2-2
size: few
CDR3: CASSYVTGLNTGELFF
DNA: TGTGCCAGCAGTTACGTGACAGGGTTGAACACCGGGGAGCTGTTTTTT

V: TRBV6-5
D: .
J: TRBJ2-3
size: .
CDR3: CASSYSAPQPTDTQYF
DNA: TGTGCCAGCAGTTACTCAGCCCCCCAACCCACAGATACGCAGTATTTT

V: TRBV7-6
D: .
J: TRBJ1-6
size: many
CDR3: CASSPRSREYNSPLHF
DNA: TGTGCCAGCAGCCCCAGGTCCAGGGAATATAATTCACCCCTCCACTTT

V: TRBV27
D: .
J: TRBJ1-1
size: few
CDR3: CASSAQQYTEAFF
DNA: TGTGCCAGCAGTGCCCAACAGTACACTGAAGCTTTCTTT

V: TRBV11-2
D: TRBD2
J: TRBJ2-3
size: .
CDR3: CASSLRTSGSGSTDTQYF
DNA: TGTGCCAGCAGCTTGAGGACTAGCGGGAGCGGAAGCACAGATACGCAGTATTTT

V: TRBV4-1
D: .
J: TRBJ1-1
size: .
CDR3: CASSQGADSEAFF
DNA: TGCGCCAGCAGCCAAGGGGCAGACAGTGAAGCTTTCTTT

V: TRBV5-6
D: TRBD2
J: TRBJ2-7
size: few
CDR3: CASSSSGSHEQYF
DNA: TGTGCCAGCAGCTCTAGCGGGAGCCACGAGCAGTACTTC

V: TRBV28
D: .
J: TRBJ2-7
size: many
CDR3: CASSWTGYEQYF
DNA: TGTGCCAGCAGCTGGACGGGGTACGAGCAGTACTTC

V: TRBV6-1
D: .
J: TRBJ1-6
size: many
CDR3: CASSEVTTEGFNSPLHF
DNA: TGTGCCAGCAGTGAAGTGACGACGGAAGGATTTAATTCACCCCTCCACTTT

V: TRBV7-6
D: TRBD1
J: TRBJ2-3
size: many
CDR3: CASSLNRGYGTDTQYF
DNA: TGTGCCAGCAGCTTAAACAGGGGATACGGCACAGATACGCAGTATTTT

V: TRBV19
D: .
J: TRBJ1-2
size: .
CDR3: CASLSRTALDYGYTF
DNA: TGTGCCAGCCTTAGTCGGACAGCCCTTGACTATGGCTACACCTTC

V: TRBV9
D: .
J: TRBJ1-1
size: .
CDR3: CASSVEKGTEAFF
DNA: TGTGCCAGCAGCGTAGAAAAGGGCACTGAAGCTTTCTTT

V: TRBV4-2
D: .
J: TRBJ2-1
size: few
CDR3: CASRSGFFAEQFF
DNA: TGTGCCAGCAGATCAGGGTTTTTCGCCGAGCAGTTCTTC

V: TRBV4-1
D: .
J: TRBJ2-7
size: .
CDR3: CASSRIRDPTYEQYF
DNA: TGCGCCAGCAGCCGGATCCGGGACCCTACCTACGAGCAGTACTTC

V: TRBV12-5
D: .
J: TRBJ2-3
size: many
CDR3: CASGTGDTQYF
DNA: TGTGCTAGTGGAACGGGAGATACGCAGTATTTT

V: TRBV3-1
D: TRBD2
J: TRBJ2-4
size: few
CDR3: CASSQAPWREGHNIQYF
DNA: TGTGCCAGCAGCCAAGCCCCCTGGCGGGAGGGCCACAACATTCAGTACTTC

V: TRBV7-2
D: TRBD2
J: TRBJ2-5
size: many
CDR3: CASSLGFRTGGPGETQYF
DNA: TGTGCCAGCAGCTTAGGGTTCAGGACGGGAGGGCCGGGAGAGACCCAGTACTTC

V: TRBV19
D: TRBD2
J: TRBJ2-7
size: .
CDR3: CASSLTATGGHEQYF
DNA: TGTGCCAGTAGCCTAACTGCCACGGGGGGGCACGAGCAGTACTTC

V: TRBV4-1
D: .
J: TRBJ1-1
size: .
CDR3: CASRGSGADTEAFF
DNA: TGCGCCAGCAGAGGATCGGGGGCCGACACTGAAGCTTTCTTT

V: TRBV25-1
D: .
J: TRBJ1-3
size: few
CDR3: CASTGVVNSGNTIYF
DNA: TGTGCCAGCACCGGGGTGGTTAACTCTGGAAACACCATATATTTT

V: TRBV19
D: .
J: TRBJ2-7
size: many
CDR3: CASSAGLTYEQYF
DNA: TGTGCCAGTAGTGCAGGGCTAACCTACGAGCAGTACTTC

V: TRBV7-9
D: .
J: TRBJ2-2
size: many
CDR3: CASWAGTGANTGELFF
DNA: TGTGCCAGCTGGGCGGGTACCGGAGCGAACACCGGGGAGCTGTTTTTT

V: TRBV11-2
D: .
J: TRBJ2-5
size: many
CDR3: CASSLVIRETQYF
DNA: TGTGCCAGCAGCTTAGTTATTCGGGAGACCCAGTACTTC

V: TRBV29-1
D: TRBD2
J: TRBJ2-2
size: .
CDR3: CSVDPSGNTGELFF
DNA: TGCAGCGTTGATCCTAGCGGGAACACCGGGGAGCTGTTTTTT

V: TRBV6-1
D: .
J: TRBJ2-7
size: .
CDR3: CASSENGAYEQYF
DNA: TGTGCCAGCAGTGAGAACGGGGCCTACGAGCAGTACTTC

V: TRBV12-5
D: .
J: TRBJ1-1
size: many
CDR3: CASGLEVNTEAFF
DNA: TGTGCTAGTGGTCTCGAGGTGAACACTGAAGCTTTCTTT

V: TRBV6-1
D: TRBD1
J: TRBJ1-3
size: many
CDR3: CASSPTGGRNTIYF
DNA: TGTGCCAGCAGTCCTACAGGGGGGAGAAACACCATATATTTT

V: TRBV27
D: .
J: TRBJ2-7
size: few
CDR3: CASGRVRYEQYF
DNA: TGTGCCAGCGGCCGGGTAAGGTACGAGCAGTACTTC

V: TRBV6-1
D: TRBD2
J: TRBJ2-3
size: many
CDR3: CASSFDPSGTTDTQYF
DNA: TGTGCCAGCAGTTTCGACCCTAGCGGAACCACAGATACGCAGTATTTT

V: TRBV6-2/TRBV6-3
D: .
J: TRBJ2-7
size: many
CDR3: CASSDGGPLYEQYF
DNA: TGTGCCAGCAGTGACGGGGGGCCTCTCTACGAGCAGTACTTC

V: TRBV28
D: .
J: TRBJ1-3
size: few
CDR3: CASSLWGLGNTIYF
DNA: TGTGCCAGCAGTTTATGGGGCTTGGGAAACACCATATATTTT

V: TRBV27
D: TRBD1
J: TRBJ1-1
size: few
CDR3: CASSDPTGTEAFF
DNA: TGTGCCAGCAGTGACCCGACAGGGACTGAAGCTTTCTTT

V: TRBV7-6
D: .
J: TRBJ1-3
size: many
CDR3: CASSRGTGNTIYF
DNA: TGTGCCAGCAGCCGGGGAACTGGAAACACCATATATTTT

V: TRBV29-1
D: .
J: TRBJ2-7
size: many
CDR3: CSAVTGPSYEQYF
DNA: TGCAGCGCCGTTACAGGGCCGAGCTACGAGCAGTACTTC

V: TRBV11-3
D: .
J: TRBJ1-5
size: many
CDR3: CASSLVMVPSNQPQHF
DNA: TGTGCCAGCAGCTTAGTTATGGTCCCAAGCAATCAGCCCCAGCATTTT

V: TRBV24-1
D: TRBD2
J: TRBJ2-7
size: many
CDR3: CATSGPKLAGAGFEQYF
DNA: TGTGCCACCAGCGGACCAAAACTAGCGGGAGCGGGGTTCGAGCAGTACTTC

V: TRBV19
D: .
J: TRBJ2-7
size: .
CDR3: CASSRHNSDYEQYF
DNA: TGTGCCAGTTCTAGGCATAACAGCGATTACGAGCAGTACTTC

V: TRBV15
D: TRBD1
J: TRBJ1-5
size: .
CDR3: CATSVDRGRNQPQHF
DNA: TGTGCCACCAGCGTGGACAGGGGACGCAATCAGCCCCAGCATTTT

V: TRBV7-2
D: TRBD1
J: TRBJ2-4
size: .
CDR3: CASSPGQLLVFQYF
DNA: TGTGCTAGCAGCCCGGGACAGTTGCTAGTGTTTCAGTACTTC

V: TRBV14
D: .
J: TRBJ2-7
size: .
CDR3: CASSQVYRDEQYF
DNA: TGTGCCAGCAGCCAAGTTTACAGGGACGAGCAGTACTTC

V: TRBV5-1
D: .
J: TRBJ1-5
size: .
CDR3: CGTARGPRNQPQHF
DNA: TGCGGGACGGCGAGGGGCCCTCGGAATCAGCCCCAGCATTTT

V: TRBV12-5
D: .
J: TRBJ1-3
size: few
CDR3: CASGPSQGRVGDTIYF
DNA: TGTGCTAGTGGCCCCTCACAGGGAAGGGTAGGAGACACCATATATTTT

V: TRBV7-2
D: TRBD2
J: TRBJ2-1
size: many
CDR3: CASNPLAGDNEQFF
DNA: TGTGCCAGCAACCCTCTCGCGGGGGACAATGAGCAGTTCTTC

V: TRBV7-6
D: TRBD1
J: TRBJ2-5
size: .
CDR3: CASSLSPGQQETQYF
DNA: TGTGCCAGCAGCTTAAGCCCGGGACAGCAAGAGACCCAGTACTTC

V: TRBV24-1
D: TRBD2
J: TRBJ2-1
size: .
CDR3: CATSDLGGSYNEQFF
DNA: TGTGCCACCAGTGATTTGGGCGGGAGTTACAATGAGCAGTTCTTC

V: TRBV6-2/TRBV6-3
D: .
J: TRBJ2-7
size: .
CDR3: CASSYPHTGKILNEQYF
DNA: TGTGCCAGCAGTTACCCTCATACAGGGAAGATCCTGAACGAGCAGTACTTC

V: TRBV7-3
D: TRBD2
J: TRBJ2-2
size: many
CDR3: CASSPQEAGVGTGELFF
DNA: TGTGCCAGCAGTCCACAGGAGGCGGGAGTTGGCACCGGGGAGCTGTTTTTT